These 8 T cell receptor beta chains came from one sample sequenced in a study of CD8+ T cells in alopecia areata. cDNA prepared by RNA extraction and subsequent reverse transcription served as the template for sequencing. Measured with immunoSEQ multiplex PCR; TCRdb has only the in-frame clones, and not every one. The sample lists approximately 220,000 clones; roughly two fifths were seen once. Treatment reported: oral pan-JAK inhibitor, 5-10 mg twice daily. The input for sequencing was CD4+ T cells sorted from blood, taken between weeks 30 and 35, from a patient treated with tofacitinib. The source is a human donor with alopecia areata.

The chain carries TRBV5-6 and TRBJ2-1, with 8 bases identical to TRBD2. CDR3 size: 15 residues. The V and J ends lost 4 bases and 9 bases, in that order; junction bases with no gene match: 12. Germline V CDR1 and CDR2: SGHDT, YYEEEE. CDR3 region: CASSAGLVGLAEQFF. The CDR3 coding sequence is TGTGCCAGCAGCGCGGGACTAGTGGGATTGGCTGAGCAGTTCTTC.

CDR3 in DNA: TGCGCCAGCAGCCAACCCGTAGCGGGGGGCCGCTACGAGCAGTACTTC. This codes for CASSQPVAGGRYEQYF. This chain joins TRBV4-1 and TRBJ2-7; TRBD2 aligns across 10 bases. This CDR3 region has 16 residues. V shed 2 bases, J shed 3 bases, and the junction held 7 bases outside the gene matches. Germline V gene lookup returns CDR1 MGHRA and CDR2 YSYEKL.

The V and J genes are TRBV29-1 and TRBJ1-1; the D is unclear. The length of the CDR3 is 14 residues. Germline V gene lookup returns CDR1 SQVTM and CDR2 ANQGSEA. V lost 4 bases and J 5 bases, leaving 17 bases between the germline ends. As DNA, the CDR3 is TGCAGCGTTGTACATACCCCCGGGGAGACTGAAGCTTTCTTT. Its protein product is CSVVHTPGETEAFF.

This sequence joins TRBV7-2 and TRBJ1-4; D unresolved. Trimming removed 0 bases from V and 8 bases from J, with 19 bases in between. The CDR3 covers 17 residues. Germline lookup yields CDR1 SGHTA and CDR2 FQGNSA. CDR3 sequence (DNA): TGTGCCAGCAGCTTAGCGCAGCCCGGCAGTTGGAAGGAAAAACTGTTTTTT. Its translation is CASSLAQPGSWKEKLFF.

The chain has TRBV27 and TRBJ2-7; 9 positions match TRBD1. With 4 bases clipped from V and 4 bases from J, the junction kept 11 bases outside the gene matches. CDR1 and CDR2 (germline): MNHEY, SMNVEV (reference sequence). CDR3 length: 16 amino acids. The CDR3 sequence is CASSSARTGAAYEQYF. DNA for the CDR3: TGTGCCAGCAGTTCCGCCCGGACAGGGGCGGCGTACGAGCAGTACTTC.

The CDR3 reads CASSLETSGWPQHF. CDR3 nucleotide sequence: TGTGCCAGCAGCTTAGAGACTTCAGGTTGGCCCCAGCATTTT. This chain joins TRBV7-9 and TRBJ1-5; D call uncertain. The CDR3 has 14 residues. V lost 1 base and J lost 9, with 13 bases in between. Germline V lookup: CDR1 SEHNR, CDR2 FQNEAQ (reference sequence).

In DNA, the CDR3 is TGTGCCAGCGGCAGGGCTGGGGCCAACGTCCTGACTTTC. This codes for CASGRAGANVLTF. V gene TRBV25-1 combines with J gene TRBJ2-6; possible D gene TRBD1, 5 bases. The V gene's germline CDR1 is MGHDK and CDR2 SYGVNS. Trimming removed 8 bases at V and 2 bases at J, with 7 bases between. The CDR3 spans 13 residues.

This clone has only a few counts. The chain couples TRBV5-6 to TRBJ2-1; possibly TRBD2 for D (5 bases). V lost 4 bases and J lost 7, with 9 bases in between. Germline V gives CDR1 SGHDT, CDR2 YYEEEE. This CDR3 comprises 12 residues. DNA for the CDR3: TGTGCCAGCAGCCGGCGAGGGAATGAGCAGTTCTTC. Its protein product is CASSRRGNEQFF.